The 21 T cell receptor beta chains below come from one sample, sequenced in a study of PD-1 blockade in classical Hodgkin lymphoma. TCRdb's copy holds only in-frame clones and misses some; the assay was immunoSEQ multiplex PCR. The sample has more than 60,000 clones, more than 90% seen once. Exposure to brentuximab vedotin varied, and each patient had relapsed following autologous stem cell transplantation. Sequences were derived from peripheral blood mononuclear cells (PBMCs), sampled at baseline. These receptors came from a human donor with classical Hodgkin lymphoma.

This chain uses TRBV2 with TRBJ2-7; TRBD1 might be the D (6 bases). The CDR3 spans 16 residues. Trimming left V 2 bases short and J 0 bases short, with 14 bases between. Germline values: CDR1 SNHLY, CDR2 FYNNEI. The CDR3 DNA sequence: TGTGCCAGCAGTGAATTAGGGCAGGGGAGCTCCTACGAGCAGTACTTC. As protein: CASSELGQGSSYEQYF.

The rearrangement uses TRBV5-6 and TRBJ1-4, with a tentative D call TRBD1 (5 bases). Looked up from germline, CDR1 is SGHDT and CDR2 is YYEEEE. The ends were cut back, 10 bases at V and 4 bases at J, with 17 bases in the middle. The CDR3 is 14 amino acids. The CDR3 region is CACPGGSDNEKLFF. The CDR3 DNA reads TGTGCCTGCCCGGGGGGGTCGGATAATGAAAAACTGTTTTTT.

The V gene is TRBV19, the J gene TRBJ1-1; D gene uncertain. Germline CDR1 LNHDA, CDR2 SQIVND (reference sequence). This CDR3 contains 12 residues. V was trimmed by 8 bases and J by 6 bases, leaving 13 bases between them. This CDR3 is CASFGDNAEAFF. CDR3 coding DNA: TGTGCCAGTTTCGGGGATAACGCTGAAGCTTTCTTT. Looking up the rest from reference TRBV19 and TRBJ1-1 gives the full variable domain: DGGITQSPKYLFRKEGQNVTLSCEQNLNHDAMYWYRQDPGQGLRLIYYSQIVNDFQKGDIAEGYSVSREKKESFPLTVTSAQKNPTAFYLCASFGDNAEAFFGQGTRLTVV.

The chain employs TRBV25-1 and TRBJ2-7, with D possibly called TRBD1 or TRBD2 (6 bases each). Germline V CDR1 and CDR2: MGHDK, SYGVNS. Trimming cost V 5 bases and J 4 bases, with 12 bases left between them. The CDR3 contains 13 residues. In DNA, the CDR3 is TGTGCCAGCAGTCCCGGGGGCGAGTACGAGCAGTACTTC. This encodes CASSPGGEYEQYF.

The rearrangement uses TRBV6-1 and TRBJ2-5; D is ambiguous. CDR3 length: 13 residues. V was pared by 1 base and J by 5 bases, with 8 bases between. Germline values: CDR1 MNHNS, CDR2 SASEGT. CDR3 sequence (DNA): TGTGCCAGCAGTGAAGAGACCTTGGAGACCCAGTACTTC. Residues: CASSEETLETQYF.

DNA for the CDR3: TGTGCCAGCAGCTCCCCACAGGGGACCGTTTACGAGCAGTACTTC. Residues: CASSSPQGTVYEQYF. V is TRBV7-2 and J is TRBJ2-7; TRBD1 aligns across 7 bases. This CDR3 has 15 residues. V was clipped by 4 bases and J by 4 bases; unmatched bases: 10. Germline CDR1 reads SGHTA; CDR2 reads FQGNSA.

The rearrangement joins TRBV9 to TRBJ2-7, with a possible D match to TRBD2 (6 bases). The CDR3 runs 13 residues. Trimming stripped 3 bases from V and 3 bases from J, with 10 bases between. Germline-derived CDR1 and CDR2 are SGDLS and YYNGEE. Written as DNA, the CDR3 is TGTGCCAGCAGCGGGGACTTAGACTACGAGCAGTACTTC. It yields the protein CASSGDLDYEQYF.

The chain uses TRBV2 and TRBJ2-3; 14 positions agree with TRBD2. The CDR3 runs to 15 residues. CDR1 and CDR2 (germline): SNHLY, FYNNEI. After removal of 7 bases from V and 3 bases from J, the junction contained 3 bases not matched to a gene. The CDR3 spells CASKGTSGSTDTQYF. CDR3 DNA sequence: TGTGCCAGCAAAGGGACTAGCGGGAGTACAGATACGCAGTATTTT. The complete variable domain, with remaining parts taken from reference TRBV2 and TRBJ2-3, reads EPEVTQTPSHQVTQMGQEVILRCVPISNHLYFYWYRQILGQKVEFLVSFYNNEISEKSEIFDDQFSVERPDGSNFTLKIRSTKLEDSAMYFCASKGTSGSTDTQYFGPGTRLTVL.

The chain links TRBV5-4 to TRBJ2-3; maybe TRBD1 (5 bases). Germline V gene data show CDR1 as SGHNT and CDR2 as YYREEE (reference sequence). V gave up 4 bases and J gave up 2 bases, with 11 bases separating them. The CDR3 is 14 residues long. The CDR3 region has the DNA TGTGCCAGCAGCCCCCCCAGGGCCACAGATACGCAGTATTTT. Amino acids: CASSPPRATDTQYF.

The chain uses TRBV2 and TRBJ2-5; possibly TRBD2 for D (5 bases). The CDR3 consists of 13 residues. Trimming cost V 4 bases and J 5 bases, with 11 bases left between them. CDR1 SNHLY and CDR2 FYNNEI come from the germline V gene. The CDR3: CASSGNQRETQYF. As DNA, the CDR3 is TGTGCCAGCAGTGGTAACCAGCGGGAGACCCAGTACTTC.

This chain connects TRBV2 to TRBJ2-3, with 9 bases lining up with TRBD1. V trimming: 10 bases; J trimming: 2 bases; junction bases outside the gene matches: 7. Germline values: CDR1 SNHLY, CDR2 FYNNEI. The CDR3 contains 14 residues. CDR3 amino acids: CATHRDRVTDTQYF. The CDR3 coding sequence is TGTGCCACCCACAGGGACAGGGTCACAGATACGCAGTATTTT.

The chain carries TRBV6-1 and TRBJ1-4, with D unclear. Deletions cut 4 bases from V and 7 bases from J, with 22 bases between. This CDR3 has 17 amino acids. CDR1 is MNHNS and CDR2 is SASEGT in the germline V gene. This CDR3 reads CASSAVLSLDVGEKLFF. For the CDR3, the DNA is TGTGCCAGCAGTGCCGTGTTGAGTCTGGACGTAGGTGAAAAACTGTTTTTT.

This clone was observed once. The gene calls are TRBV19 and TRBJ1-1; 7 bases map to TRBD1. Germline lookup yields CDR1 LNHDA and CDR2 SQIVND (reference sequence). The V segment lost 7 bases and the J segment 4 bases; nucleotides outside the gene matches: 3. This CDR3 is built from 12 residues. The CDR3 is CASKTGVTEAFF. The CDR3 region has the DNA TGTGCCAGTAAAACAGGGGTCACTGAAGCTTTCTTT.

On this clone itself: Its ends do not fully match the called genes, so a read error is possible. CDR3 nucleotides: TGCGCCAGCAGACAAGCGGACAGGGCGGATACGCAGTATTTT. Translated, it gives CASRQADRADTQYF. The chain is built from TRBV4-1 and TRBJ2-3, with TRBD1 matching over 8 bases. The CDR3 is 14 amino acids. Per the germline V gene, CDR1 is MGHRA and CDR2 is YSYEKL.

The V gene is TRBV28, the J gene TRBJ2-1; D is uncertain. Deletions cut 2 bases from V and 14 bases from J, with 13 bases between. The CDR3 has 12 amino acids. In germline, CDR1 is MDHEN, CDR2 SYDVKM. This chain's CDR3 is CASSLPVGLKFF. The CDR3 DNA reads TGTGCCAGCAGTTTACCCGTTGGCCTGAAGTTCTTC.

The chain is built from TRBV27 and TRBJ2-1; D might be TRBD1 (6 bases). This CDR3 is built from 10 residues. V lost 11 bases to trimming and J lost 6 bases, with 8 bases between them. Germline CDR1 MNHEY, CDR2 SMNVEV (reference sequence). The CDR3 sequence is CASGVNEQFF. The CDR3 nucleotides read TGTGCCTCAGGGGTCAATGAGCAGTTCTTC.

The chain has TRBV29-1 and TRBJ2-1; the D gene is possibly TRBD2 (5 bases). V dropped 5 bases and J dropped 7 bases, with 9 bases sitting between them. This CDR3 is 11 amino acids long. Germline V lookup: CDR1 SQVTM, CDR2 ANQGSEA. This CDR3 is CSVWTDNEQFF. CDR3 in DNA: TGCAGCGTTTGGACTGATAATGAGCAGTTCTTC.

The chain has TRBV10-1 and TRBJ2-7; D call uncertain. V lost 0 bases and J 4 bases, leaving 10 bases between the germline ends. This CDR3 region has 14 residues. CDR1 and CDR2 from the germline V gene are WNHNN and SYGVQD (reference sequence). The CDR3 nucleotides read TGCGCCAGCAGTGAGTCGGCCCTCGGGTACGAGCAGTACTTC. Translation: CASSESALGYEQYF.

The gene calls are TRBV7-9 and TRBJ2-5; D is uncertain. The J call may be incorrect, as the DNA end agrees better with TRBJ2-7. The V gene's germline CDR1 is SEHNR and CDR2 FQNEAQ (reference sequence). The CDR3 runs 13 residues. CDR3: CASSSPRNHEQYF. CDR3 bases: TGTGCCAGCAGCTCCCCTCGGAACCACGAGCAGTACTTC.

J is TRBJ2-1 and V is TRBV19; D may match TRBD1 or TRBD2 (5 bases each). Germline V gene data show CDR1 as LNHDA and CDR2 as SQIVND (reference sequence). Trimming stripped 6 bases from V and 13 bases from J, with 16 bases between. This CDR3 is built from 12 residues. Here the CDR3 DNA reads TGTGCCAGTAGGGGGGAACACCTCGTACAGTTCTTC. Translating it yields CASRGEHLVQFF.

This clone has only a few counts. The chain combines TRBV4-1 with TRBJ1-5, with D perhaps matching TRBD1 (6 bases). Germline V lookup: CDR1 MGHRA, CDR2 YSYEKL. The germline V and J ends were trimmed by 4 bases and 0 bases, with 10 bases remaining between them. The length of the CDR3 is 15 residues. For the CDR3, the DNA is TGCGCCAGCAGCCCCGGACAGAATAGCAATCAGCCCCAGCATTTT. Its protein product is CASSPGQNSNQPQHF.